This TCR beta chain comes out of a study of CD8 T cells in Susac syndrome (dated by TCRdb to about 2019). Regarding the complete study: Repertoire sequencing was used to test whether CD8+ T cell activation and differentiation in Susac syndrome was antigen driven. Beyond this particular receptor, the publication reports: The number of individuals in the TCR sequencing and HLA analysis was acknowledged as relatively small.

A word on this clonotype: No antigen is known for it. Qualities for individual bases were not recorded, and no much larger clone is one base off.

Peripheral blood CD8+ and CD4+ T cells from healthy donors, Susac syndrome patients and multiple sclerosis patients were profiled using high-throughput TCR beta sequencing. The multiple sclerosis controls were treatment-naive patients whose relapsing-remitting disease, either stable or active, fulfilled the revised McDonald criteria. Bulk CD8+ and CD4+ T cells were purified by magnetic negative isolation, while CD8+ TEMRA cells were enriched using FACS. Blood was collected in EDTA tubes and processed within 24 hours, with PBMCs isolated through density gradient centrifugation. PBMCs intended for TCR sequencing were cryopreserved in liquid nitrogen and were subsequently thawed in a 37 degrees C water bath. Purity of sorted or isolated CD4+, CD8+ and CD8+ TEMRA cells was at least 90%. From cysteine to phenylalanine, the CDR3 is 12 amino acids long. Here the CDR3 DNA is all that survives: 36 bases in frame from base 1. V and J are truncated by 7 bases and 5 bases respectively, leaving an intervening sequence of 10 bases. CDR1 SGHDN and CDR2 FVKESK are derived from the germline V gene.

RNA was extracted using the RNeasy kit, and about 0.45 to 1 microgram was reverse transcribed with random hexamers. The immunoSEQ multiplex PCR assay, which covers 54 Vbeta and 13 Jbeta segments, was used to amplify TCR beta CDR3 regions. Bias from PCR amplification was corrected by using a synthetic template baseline for primer optimization and for computational correction. From the authors' description of their analysis: Reads were assigned to V, D and J genes according to IMGT and analyzed in immunoSEQ Analyzer, with only productive sequences retained. To calculate clonality, Shannon entropy was normalized by log2 of the number of productive unique sequences and then subtracted from one. Public and private clones were assessed among the 100 most prevalent clones of each patient and control. Clones were defined as Susac-specific when absent from the healthy and MS cohorts, from approximately 970 published viral clones and from other ImmuneACCESS disease sequences. TCRdb handled the public reads itself, with Q25 trimming in fastp and clone calling in MiXCR, and kept productive beta chains. Rows are unified per CDR3 protein, each entry keeping the most common DNA and genes. Here the V and J calls rest on TCRdb's processing, not on the authors' analysis. The sample table contains nearly 200,000 distinct CDR3 sequences; only one count was recorded for nearly 95% of them. About 0.096% of the sample rests with the top ten.

The chain was built from TRBV14 and TRBJ2-3; no confident D gene assignment can be made. The receptor was derived from a human donor with multiple sclerosis. Specimen: CD4+ T cells from PBMCs. The CDR3 region reads CASKPRGDTQYF. The nucleotides read TGTGCCAGCAAGCCTAGAGGAGATACGCAGTATTTT.